One sample yielded the 24 T cell receptor beta chains listed below, sequenced in a study of T cell changes during pregnancy in multiple sclerosis. Sequencing used immunoSEQ multiplex PCR; TCRdb keeps in-frame clones, though not all of them. The table lists under 65,000 clones, over 90% of them singletons. The specimen was CD4+ T cells from peripheral blood mononuclear cells, collected after pregnancy. These receptors were collected from a female donor in good health, enrolled as a control in a pregnancy study.

The chain is built from TRBV4-1 and TRBJ1-5; 7 nucleotides match TRBD1. The CDR3 runs 15 residues. Germline CDR1 MGHRA, CDR2 YSYEKL. Trimming at V came to 0 bases and at J to 7 bases, leaving 6 bases not matched to a gene. The CDR3: CASSQDSGGGQPQHF. The CDR3, as DNA: TGCGCCAGCAGCCAAGATTCAGGGGGTGGGCAGCCCCAGCATTTT.

This chain connects TRBV6-1 to TRBJ1-5, with D perhaps TRBD1 (6 bases). CDR3 length equals 15 residues. CDR1 and CDR2 from the germline V gene are MNHNS and SASEGT. V lost 8 bases and J 5 bases, leaving 19 bases between the germline ends. CDR3 loop: CASEGGGIPHQPQHF. In DNA form, the CDR3 reads TGTGCCAGCGAGGGGGGAGGGATCCCTCATCAGCCCCAGCATTTT.

The chain carries TRBV30 and TRBJ2-7, with D perhaps TRBD2 (6 bases). This CDR3 is 10 amino acids long. Germline V gene sequence: CDR1 GTSNPN, CDR2 SVGIG (reference sequence). V was trimmed by 5 bases and J by 7 bases, leaving 9 bases between them. The DNA of the CDR3 is TGTGCCTGGGGGGGGTGGGAGCAGTACTTC. Its translation: CAWGGWEQYF.

The chain links TRBV28 to TRBJ1-2, with 11 nucleotides matching TRBD1. There are 15 residues in the CDR3. From germline, CDR1 is MDHEN and CDR2 SYDVKM. The trim removed 3 bases at V and 8 bases at J, leaving 8 bases unmatched. The CDR3, as DNA: TGTGCCAGCAGTTTCGGGACAGGGGGATGGGGAGGCTACACCTTC. Its protein is CASSFGTGGWGGYTF.

The chain is built from TRBV28 and TRBJ2-7; TRBD1 agrees at 8 bases. V lost 6 bases, J lost 7 bases, and 8 bases stayed unmatched. Germline loops: CDR1 MDHEN, CDR2 SYDVKM. The CDR3 length is 13 residues. The DNA of the CDR3 is TGTGCCAGCAGGGACAGGGTACTGGGGGAGCAGTACTTC. This translates into CASRDRVLGEQYF.

J is TRBJ2-5 and V is TRBV28, with 8 bases aligning to TRBD2. Germline lookup yields CDR1 MDHEN and CDR2 SYDVKM. This CDR3 region has 13 residues. Trimming at V came to 2 bases and at J to 8 bases, leaving 4 bases not matched to a gene. In DNA form, the CDR3 reads TGTGCCAGCAGTTTAGCGGGAGGTGGTACCCAGTACTTC. It translates to CASSLAGGGTQYF.

The chain is built from TRBV10-3 and TRBJ2-1; 8 nucleotides line up with TRBD2. Germline trimming cut 3 bases from V and 9 bases from J; bases unmatched to any gene: 16. The germline CDR1 and CDR2 sequences are ENHRY and SYGVKD. The CDR3 is 17 amino acids. The CDR3 spells CAISDGPPQAGEREQFF. DNA of the CDR3: TGTGCCATCAGTGATGGCCCTCCCCAAGCGGGGGAGCGTGAGCAGTTCTTC.

This clone occurred once. The J gene is TRBJ1-1, the V gene TRBV6-5, with a possible D match to TRBD1 (5 bases). CDR1 MNHEY and CDR2 SVGAGI come from the germline V gene. Trimming cost V 8 bases and J 2 bases, with 15 bases left between them. CDR3 length equals 14 residues. CDR3 region: CASRLPTANTEAFF. CDR3 DNA: TGTGCCAGCCGATTACCGACAGCCAACACTGAAGCTTTCTTT.

The chain combines TRBV5-8 with TRBJ1-2; 8 bases line up with TRBD1. Germline loops: CDR1 SGHTS, CDR2 YDEGEE. The CDR3 consists of 15 residues. The J segment lost 5 bases and the V segment lost 6 bases, leaving 12 bases of the junction unmatched. CDR3 DNA: TGTGCCAGCAAAACCTCGCCGGGACAGGATTATGGCTACACCTTC. This encodes CASKTSPGQDYGYTF.

Only one count was recorded for this clone. The J gene is TRBJ2-1, the V gene TRBV21-1; the DNA was not compared with TRBD1, the D call given in the table. TRBV21-1 is shown as a pseudogene. This CDR3 has 15 amino acids. CDR3 in amino acids: CASSNGQGHYNEQFF. The DNA for the CDR3 is TGTGCCAGCAGCAACGGACAGGGGCACTACAATGAGCAGTTCTTC.

The CDR3 DNA sequence: TGTGCCAGCAGTGTCCGGGACAGGGGGAATGAGCAGTTCTTC. Translating it yields CASSVRDRGNEQFF. This sequence joins TRBV6-1 and TRBJ2-1; 11 bases align to TRBD1. J lost 7 bases, V lost 4 bases, and 3 bases had no gene match. This CDR3 has 14 residues. CDR1 and CDR2 from the germline V gene are MNHNS and SASEGT.

The gene calls are TRBV27 and TRBJ1-5, with a tentative D call TRBD1 (5 bases). This CDR3 has 14 residues. The germline V gene encodes CDR1 MNHEY and CDR2 SMNVEV (reference sequence). V lost 5 bases to trimming and J lost 0 bases, with 8 bases between them. This CDR3 reads CASSPGYSNQPQHF. Here the CDR3 DNA reads TGTGCCAGCAGTCCAGGGTATAGCAATCAGCCCCAGCATTTT.

The chain carries TRBV29-1 and TRBJ2-7, with TRBD2 as a possible D gene (5 bases). The germline V gene has CDR1 SQVTM and CDR2 ANQGSEA. Between the trimmed V and J ends, which lost 6 bases and 4 bases, there was a span of 19 bases. CDR3 length: 14 amino acids. CDR3 region: CSVSGIPFGYEQYF. The CDR3 DNA sequence: TGCAGCGTGTCCGGGATCCCCTTTGGGTACGAGCAGTACTTC.

The chain carries TRBV9 and TRBJ1-5; no firm D call. Germline assignment: CDR1 SGDLS and CDR2 YYNGEE. This CDR3 has 14 residues. Trimming removed 3 bases at V and 0 bases at J, with 7 bases between. The CDR3 is CASSAVDSNQPQHF. The CDR3 DNA follows: TGTGCCAGCAGCGCGGTTGATAGCAATCAGCCCCAGCATTTT.

The CDR3 reads CASSIGGHQNTIYF. In DNA form, the CDR3 reads TGTGCCAGTAGTATCGGTGGACACCAAAACACCATATATTTT. J is TRBJ1-3 and V is TRBV19; TRBD1 is a possible D gene (5 bases). This CDR3 region has 14 residues. Germline CDR1 LNHDA, CDR2 SQIVND (reference sequence). Deletions cut 3 bases from V and 6 bases from J, with 12 bases between.

The chain joins TRBV9 to TRBJ1-2, with a tentative D call TRBD1 (6 bases). V was pared by 0 bases and J by 4 bases, with 13 bases between. The germline gives CDR1 SGDLS, CDR2 YYNGEE. This CDR3 is 15 amino acids long. The CDR3, as DNA: TGTGCCAGCAGCGTAGACAGGGACCCTGGCTATGGCTACACCTTC. It encodes CASSVDRDPGYGYTF.

This chain connects TRBV2 to TRBJ2-1; D is perhaps TRBD2 (6 bases). This CDR3 spans 15 amino acids. The germline gives CDR1 SNHLY, CDR2 FYNNEI. V lost 2 bases and J lost 14, with 22 bases in between. Here the CDR3 reads CASSENRGASQSEFF. The CDR3 nucleotides are TGTGCCAGCAGTGAAAATCGCGGGGCTAGTCAATCGGAGTTCTTC.

The chain uses TRBV18 and TRBJ1-1; possible D gene TRBD1, 5 bases. Trimming removed 3 bases at V and 1 base at J, with 9 bases between. The CDR3 covers 14 residues. Germline V gene data show CDR1 as KGHSH and CDR2 as LQKENI. The CDR3 protein is CASSPAGRNTEAFF. The DNA for the CDR3 is TGTGCCAGCTCACCCGCGGGGCGGAACACTGAAGCTTTCTTT.

The chain couples TRBV6-1 to TRBJ2-7; TRBD2 matches 9 bases. The CDR3 runs to 14 residues. Unmatched junction bases numbered 10, after V lost 6 bases and J lost 7 bases. Germline CDR1 reads MNHNS; CDR2 reads SASEGT. CDR3 sequence (DNA): TGTGCCAGCAGCGCCGCTAGCGGGATGAGTGAGCAGTACTTC. Translation gives CASSAASGMSEQYF.

V and J are TRBV6-1 and TRBJ1-2; 7 nucleotides match TRBD1. The CDR3 sequence is 14 residues long. The trim removed 1 base at V and 4 bases at J, leaving 3 bases unmatched. Germline values: CDR1 MNHNS, CDR2 SASEGT. The CDR3 sequence: CASSEVGQSYGYTF. As DNA, the CDR3 is TGTGCCAGCAGTGAAGTGGGACAGAGCTATGGCTACACCTTC.

This clone occurred once. The V gene is TRBV28, the J gene TRBJ2-5, with 7 bases that match TRBD1. This CDR3 spans 13 amino acids. CDR1 is MDHEN, CDR2 SYDVKM, per germline. With 6 bases clipped from V and 5 bases from J, the junction kept 6 bases outside the gene matches. This chain's CDR3 is CASSKGGRETQYF. The CDR3 coding sequence is TGTGCCAGCAGCAAAGGGGGCAGGGAGACCCAGTACTTC. Complete variable domain (other parts from reference TRBV28 and TRBJ2-5): DVKVTQSSRYLVKRTGEKVFLECVQDMDHENMFWYRQDPGLGLRLIYFSYDVKMKEKGDIPEGYSVSREKKERFSLILESASTNQTSMYLCASSKGGRETQYFGPGTRLLVL.

This clone was recorded once. J is TRBJ2-5 and V is TRBV10-3; D may be TRBD1 (6 bases). The CDR3 spans 15 residues. V gave up 6 bases and J gave up 2 bases, with 16 bases separating them. From germline, CDR1 is ENHRY and CDR2 SYGVKD. The CDR3 here is CAISVATGGQETQYF. The CDR3 coding sequence is TGTGCCATCAGCGTAGCGACAGGAGGACAAGAGACCCAGTACTTC.

A word on this clone: The junction departs from germline at one end; a sequencing error may be responsible. V gene TRBV7-7 combines with J gene TRBJ2-5; TRBD2 is a possible D gene (7 bases). The CDR3 has 13 residues. The germline gives CDR1 SSHAT, CDR2 FNYEAQ (reference sequence). CDR3 sequence reads: CASSLGGGKTQYF. In DNA, the CDR3 is TGTGCTAGCAGCTTAGGGGGGGGCAAAACCCAGTACTTC.

The rearrangement joins TRBV12-5 to TRBJ2-1; D gene ambiguous. The germline V gene has CDR1 LGHNT and CDR2 FRNRAP. This CDR3 region has 18 residues. V was trimmed by 0 bases and J by 9 bases, leaving 24 bases between them. The CDR3 here is CASGLVLNGFRDPVEQFF. CDR3 bases: TGTGCTAGTGGTTTGGTACTAAATGGGTTTCGAGATCCTGTTGAGCAGTTCTTC.